Below are 5 T cell receptor beta chains sequenced from a single sample in a study of metastatic and nonmetastatic thyroid tumors. Treatment of any kind had been given to no patient before thyroid surgery. TCRdb re-called the PCR reads with MiXCR. Of roughly 20,000 clones listed, about a third were seen once; the top ten hold roughly a sixth. The sequenced sample was tumor tissue. The origin of the receptors is a female donor with papillary thyroid cancer or a benign thyroid nodule (not recorded which). Some clones in this sample may be carry-over from other donors' samples.

This clone was detected a few times. The chain uses TRBV27 and TRBJ1-6, with a weak D call TRBD1 (5 bases). Trimming pared 2 bases from V and 7 bases from J, leaving 12 bases between. The CDR3 runs to 15 residues. Germline-derived CDR1 and CDR2 are MNHEY and SMNVEV (reference sequence). As DNA, the CDR3 is TGTGCCAGCAGTTTACTCGGGGCTTTGAATTCACCCCTCCACTTT. Protein sequence: CASSLLGALNSPLHF.

The V and J genes are TRBV29-1 and TRBJ1-1; D may be TRBD1 (5 bases). V lost 7 bases to trimming and J lost 1 base, with 19 bases between them. Per the germline V gene, CDR1 is SQVTM and CDR2 is ANQGSEA. The CDR3 contains 15 residues. CDR3 sequence (DNA): TGCAGCGCTACTCCGGGTGGGGGGACGAACACTGAAGCTTTCTTT. Encoded protein: CSATPGGGTNTEAFF.

Comments on this clone: Being one base from a much bigger clone, this may be a read error. The chain joins TRBV28 to TRBJ2-3, with a possible D match to TRBD2 (5 bases). V lost 7 bases to trimming and J lost 4 bases, with 12 bases between them. Germline loops: CDR1 MDHEN, CDR2 SYDVKM. The CDR3 spans 13 residues. CDR3 amino acids: CASMPTRADTQYF. CDR3 in DNA: TGTGCCAGCATGCCCACGAGGGCAGATACGCAGTATTTT.

This rearrangement joins TRBV6-4 to TRBJ2-3; TRBD2 matches at 9 bases. With 3 bases clipped from V and 6 bases from J, the junction kept 10 bases outside the gene matches. The CDR3 sequence is 16 residues long. Germline-derived CDR1 and CDR2 are MRHNA and SNTAGT. In DNA form, the CDR3 reads TGTGCCAGCAGTGAAGGAAATAGCGGGGGTTCGGATACGCAGTATTTT. Its translation: CASSEGNSGGSDTQYF.

CDR3 coding DNA: TGTGCCAGCAGTGATGGGTTAACCTACGAGCAGTACTTC. Protein sequence: CASSDGLTYEQYF. This sequence joins TRBV6-1 and TRBJ2-7; no clear D gene. The V end was cut by 3 bases, the J end by 2 bases, with 8 bases between. The CDR3 sequence is 13 residues long. Germline lookup yields CDR1 MNHNS and CDR2 SASEGT.